The rows below give T cell receptor beta chains drawn from one sample of a study of blood T cells in healthy people across ages. TCRdb used MiXCR to reprocess the 5' RACE reads, holding one entry per CDR3 protein. The data contain approximately 1,700,000 distinct CDR3 sequences, around 40% of them singletons. Sequencing input: blood. Receptors were obtained from a human donor in good health. CDR3s include the opening cysteine and the closing phenylalanine or tryptophan. The D gene is left open where the match is weak. For some rows the clone size is stated as once, few or many, or as a class when expanded; others skip it.

cdr3_nt cdr3_aa cdr3_length v_call clone_size d_call j_call
TGTGCCATCAGTGAGTCGAGATCAGGGGGCAACACCGGGGAGCTGTTTTTT CAISESRSGGNTGELFF 17 TRBV10-3 . TRBD1 TRBJ2-2
TGCGCCGGCAGCCAATCGGATACGCAGTATTTT CAGSQSDTQYF 11 TRBV4-3 . . TRBJ2-3
TGTGCCAGCAGCAGAAGGACAGAGCACTATGGCTACACCTTC CASSRRTEHYGYTF 14 TRBV11-2 once . TRBJ1-2
TGCGCCAGCAGCCGCGACCGGGACAGGGAGCGCTACACCTTC CASSRDRDRERYTF 14 TRBV4-3 few TRBD1 TRBJ1-2
TGTGCCAGCAGCATCGGACCCGAGGAGCCCCAGCATTTT CASSIGPEEPQHF 13 TRBV9 . . TRBJ1-5
TGTGCCAGCAGCTTATCGACAGCGAACACCGGGGAGCTGTTTTTT CASSLSTANTGELFF 15 TRBV7-8 few . TRBJ2-2
TGTGCCAGCAGCTTAGGGTTCCGGCGGCAGTACTTC CASSLGFRRQYF 12 TRBV7-2 . . TRBJ2-4
TGCGCCAGCAGCCAAAAGGGACAGGGGGCATTTTTGGATGGCTACACCTTC CASSQKGQGAFLDGYTF 17 TRBV4-1 many TRBD1 TRBJ1-2
TGTGCCAGCAGAAAGGGACCTCAAGGGCACCCGGGACAGGGGGATCGGAACTATGGCTACACCTTC CASRKGPQGHPGQGDRNYGYTF 22 TRBV12-3/TRBV12-4 few TRBD1 TRBJ1-2
TGTGCCACCAGTGACCCGACAGGCAACTCCTACGAGCAGTACTTC CATSDPTGNSYEQYF 15 TRBV24-1 . . TRBJ2-7
TGCAGTGGCCCCAGGGAACTCCATGAGCAGTTCTTC CSGPRELHEQFF 12 TRBV20-1 . . TRBJ2-1
TGCAGCGTGGGGGGGATTCCTAACTATGGCAACACCTTC CSVGGIPNYGNTF 13 TRBV29-1 . . TRBJ1-2
TGCGCCAGCAGCCAAGTGGTAGGGGGTGGCTACACCTTC CASSQVVGGGYTF 13 TRBV4-3 . . TRBJ1-2
TGTGCCAGCAGCTTAAACGCGGGGGCGGAACTTTTAACCGGGGAGCTGTTTTTT CASSLNAGAELLTGELFF 18 TRBV7-2 . . TRBJ2-2
TGCGCCAGCAGCCCTGAGACATTCTCCTACGAGCAGTACTTC CASSPETFSYEQYF 14 TRBV4-1 . . TRBJ2-7
TGTGCCAGCAGTCGAAACCCAACAGGGGGTTTCTCCTACGAGCAGTACTTC CASSRNPTGGFSYEQYF 17 TRBV7-2 . TRBD1 TRBJ2-7
TGCAGTGCTAGAGATCCCAGACTAGTAACCCACGAGCAGTACTTC CSARDPRLVTHEQYF 15 TRBV20-1 . . TRBJ2-7
TGTGCCAGCAGTTTTAACAGGCGTGGATACGAGCAGTACTTC CASSFNRRGYEQYF 14 TRBV6-5 . . TRBJ2-7
TGTGCCAGCACCCACAGGGGAGAGGCATACAATGAGCAGGTCTTC CASTHRGEAYNEQVF 15 TRBV27 . TRBD1 TRBJ2-1
TGTGCCAGCAATATGGACCGGGCCGGCAATCAGCCCCAGCATTTT CASNMDRAGNQPQHF 15 TRBV2 . . TRBJ1-5
TGCGCCAGCAGCTTAGATCTAAAAAGCTCCTACGAGCAGTACTTC CASSLDLKSSYEQYF 15 TRBV5-1 few . TRBJ2-7
TGTGCCAGCAGTTTCCGTCCGGGACAGCGAGAGACCCAGTACTTC CASSFRPGQRETQYF 15 TRBV6-5 few TRBD1 TRBJ2-5
TGTGCCAGCAGCTTCGGGACTAGCGGGGGGTCGGAAGAGATCCAGTACTTC CASSFGTSGGSEEIQYF 17 TRBV11-2 . TRBD2 TRBJ2-5
TGCAGCGGATCCACAGTCACCTACGAGCAGTACTTC CSGSTVTYEQYF 12 TRBV29-1 few . TRBJ2-7
TGTGCCATCAGTGAGTCACAGGGGGCCGTACGGACTGAAGCTTTCTTT CAISESQGAVRTEAFF 16 TRBV10-3 . TRBD1 TRBJ1-1
TGCGCCAGCAGCCAAGATAGGGCGGGGGGGTTTGTTTTTGAAGAGACCCAGTACTTC CASSQDRAGGFVFEETQYF 19 TRBV4-3 . TRBD2 TRBJ2-5
TGTGCCAGCAGCCACCCAAACAGGGGGGTCTACGAGCAGTACTTC CASSHPNRGVYEQYF 15 TRBV7-2 . TRBD1 TRBJ2-7
TGTGCCAGCAGTCCACCTGGGTTGACTAGCGGGGGCTACGAGCAGTACTTC CASSPPGLTSGGYEQYF 17 TRBV28 . TRBD2 TRBJ2-7
TGCAGTGCGAACAACTATCGGGATACGCAGTATTTT CSANNYRDTQYF 12 TRBV20-1 . . TRBJ2-3
TGTGCCAGCAGCTGGGCACAGGGTGTCAGCTATGGCTACACCTTC CASSWAQGVSYGYTF 15 TRBV5-5 . . TRBJ1-2
TGTGCCAGCAGTTTTCACAGGGAAGGTTCGGAAAGCATTCAGTACTTC CASSFHREGSESIQYF 16 TRBV28 few . TRBJ2-4
TGTGCCACCAGGAGCGGACCGCCCTTTGAGGTGAACACTGAAGCTTTCTTT CATRSGPPFEVNTEAFF 17 TRBV24-1 few . TRBJ1-1
TGTGCCAGCAGCTTATTTGGACAGGGGTGGGAGACCCAGTACTTC CASSLFGQGWETQYF 15 TRBV11-2 . TRBD1 TRBJ2-5
TGTGCCAGCAGCGTAGAGCTTGGGGGACAGGGTAGTCAGGGCTATGGCTACACCTTC CASSVELGGQGSQGYGYTF 19 TRBV9 . TRBD1 TRBJ1-2
TGTGCCAGCAGCTTGTCCGCGACAGTGACCTACGAGCAGTACTTC CASSLSATVTYEQYF 15 TRBV7-2 . . TRBJ2-7
TGTGCCAGCAGCTTAGGGGGCAGCCACACTGAAGCTTTCTTT CASSLGGSHTEAFF 14 TRBV11-2 . . TRBJ1-1
TGTGCCGGCACCTACGGGGGCTCCTACAATGAGCAGTTCTTC CAGTYGGSYNEQFF 14 TRBV6-2/TRBV6-3 once . TRBJ2-1
TGTGCCAGCAGCTTTAGGGGGGGAGATACGCAGTATTTT CASSFRGGDTQYF 13 TRBV5-5 many . TRBJ2-3
TGTGCCACCCAGGCTTTGTGGAGCACAGATACGCAGTATTTT CATQALWSTDTQYF 14 TRBV24-1 few . TRBJ2-3